This T cell receptor (beta chain) was retrieved from a study of CD8+ T cells in alopecia areata. Overall study context: By percentage of affected scalp area, the severity of treated patients was scored. Whole-study results and caveats: Researchers report lesional scalp, most notably alopecia totalis/universalis, outstripped normal scalp in clonality. Scalp and blood retained many expanded lesional clones during tofacitinib.

Treatment of the sample: oral pan-JAK inhibitor, 5-10 mg twice daily. Alopecia areata patients gave lesional scalp punch biopsies and peripheral blood samples. The length of the CDR3 is 14 residues. In germline, CDR1 is SQVTM, CDR2 ANQGSEA. With V trimmed by 4 bases and J by 0 bases, 2 bases remained unmatched. Extracted RNA was reverse transcribed into cDNA, the sequencing template. The assay was immunoSEQ multiplex PCR, and TCRdb's table has in-frame clones only and misses some. The sample includes about 190,000 clones, approximately 56% of them seen just once. As regards this clone: No antigen is known for it. The sample contains more than one DNA sequence encoding this CDR3.

The sample here was CD4+ T cells sorted from blood, taken at week 4, from a patient treated with tofacitinib. The rearrangement links TRBV29-1 to TRBJ2-7, with TRBD2 matching over 11 bases. This TCR derives from a human donor with alopecia areata. CDR3 loop: CSVGTSGSSYEQYF. The CDR3 nucleotides are TGCAGCGTTGGAACTAGCGGGAGCTCCTACGAGCAGTACTTC.